The sample holds many counts of the clone carrying this TCR beta chain. Its target is unknown. Construction of the TCRbeta library involved unique molecular identifiers. Each CDR3 protein is one row after TCRdb ran MiXCR on the PCR reads. The sample includes some 600,000 distinct CDR3 sequences, 10% to 15% of them seen just once. The data originate from a study of T-cell reconstitution after alpha-beta-depleted transplantation in children. Study-level points and caveats: Diversity and T-cell counts at one year after transplant derived mostly from new T cells. Several patients had high TCRbeta diversity at day 60; it came from surviving recipient T cells and thymic progenitors. It was reported that alpha-beta T cells came from several hundred expanded graft clones (about two months after transplant).

The length of the CDR3 is 13 residues. V lost 2 bases to trimming and J lost 3 bases, with 5 bases between them. Per germline, CDR1 SGDLS and CDR2 YYNGEE. Sample: PBMCs, mostly from graft donor cells, taken 360 days after TCRalphabeta/CD19-depleted stem cell transplant. The receptor's source is a male patient under 18 who had a stem cell transplant for acute myeloid leukemia, so the T cells may come from the graft donor. The V gene is TRBV9, the J gene TRBJ2-2; D gene uncertain. CDR3 protein: CASSVLDTGELFF. CDR3 nucleotide sequence: TGTGCCAGCAGCGTTTTGGACACCGGGGAGCTGTTTTTT.